The 10 T cell receptor beta chains below all came from one sample that was sequenced in a study of T-cell memory formation after mild COVID-19. Using its own MiXCR run on the 5' RACE reads, TCRdb lists one record per CDR3 protein. The sample consists of under 400,000 distinct CDR3 sequences, under 30% of them appearing once. Specimen: PBMCs or a T cell subset sorted from them (not recorded which). The receptors were sampled from an adult woman who had mild COVID-19 (a few samples of this study predate the infection). Cell type and time point are not known.

The CDR3 is CASSQERIGREAFF. CDR3 DNA: TGTGCCAGCAGCCAAGAGCGGATCGGTCGAGAAGCTTTCTTT. The chain recombines TRBV4-2 with TRBJ1-1; D is unclear. The germline CDR1 and CDR2 sequences are LGHNA and YNFKEQ. V was cut by 0 bases and J by 8 bases, with 13 bases left in between. The CDR3 has 14 residues.

The V and J genes are TRBV20-1 and TRBJ2-7; 11 positions match TRBD2. V shed 3 bases and J 2 bases; nucleotides not matched to a gene: 3. The CDR3 spans 14 residues. In germline, CDR1 is DFQATT, CDR2 SNEGSKA (reference sequence). The CDR3 bases are TGCAGTGCTAGGGGTAGCGGGAGGGCCTACGAGCAGTACTTC. Encoded protein: CSARGSGRAYEQYF.

This rearrangement joins TRBV3-1 to TRBJ1-1, with 9 bases matching TRBD1. V lost 4 bases, J lost 0 bases, and 6 bases stayed unmatched. Germline V CDR1 and CDR2: LGHDT, YNNKEL (reference sequence). The CDR3 extends over 16 amino acids. The CDR3 loop is CASSPRQGVLNTEAFF. CDR3 in DNA: TGTGCCAGCAGCCCGCGACAGGGGGTCTTGAACACTGAAGCTTTCTTT.

This clonotype was counted between two and nine times. The chain joins TRBV20-1 to TRBJ2-3, with D perhaps matching TRBD1 (5 bases). Trimming shortened V by 0 bases and J by 0 bases, and 10 bases separated the two germline ends. CDR3 size: 15 residues. The germline V gene has CDR1 DFQATT and CDR2 SNEGSKA (reference sequence). The CDR3 region is CSAREPGYSTDTQYF. The CDR3 DNA reads TGCAGTGCTAGAGAACCAGGGTACAGCACAGATACGCAGTATTTT.

A few counts support this clonotype. J is TRBJ1-1 and V is TRBV7-3; D is ambiguous. There are 15 residues in the CDR3. Trimming cost V 7 bases and J 0 bases, with 15 bases left between them. Germline V gene sequence: CDR1 SGHTA, CDR2 FQGTGA. Here the CDR3 reads CASTKNGEMNTEAFF. CDR3 bases: TGTGCCAGCACCAAAAATGGAGAGATGAACACTGAAGCTTTCTTT.

The J gene is TRBJ1-1, the V gene TRBV5-5; no clear D gene. V dropped 0 bases and J dropped 5 bases, with 17 bases sitting between them. Germline V lookup: CDR1 SGHKS, CDR2 YYEKEE (reference sequence). The CDR3 runs to 16 residues. CDR3 sequence: CASSLGHGGRGTEAFF. The CDR3 bases are TGTGCCAGCAGCTTGGGACACGGAGGTCGTGGTACTGAAGCTTTCTTT.

This clonotype was seen more than once but under ten times. The chain joins TRBV4-2 to TRBJ2-1; TRBD2 matches 10 bases. V gave up 7 bases and J gave up 9 bases; unmatched junction bases: 6. The CDR3 is made up of 13 amino acids. CDR1 and CDR2 (germline): LGHNA, YNFKEQ. The CDR3 region is CASMASGGSEQFF. The CDR3 DNA reads as TGTGCCAGCATGGCTAGCGGGGGTAGTGAGCAGTTCTTC.

The chain couples TRBV5-6 to TRBJ2-1; D not certain. The CDR3 is 12 amino acids. Germline loops: CDR1 SGHDT, CDR2 YYEEEE. With 4 bases removed from V and 8 bases from J, the gap between germline ends came to 10 bases. CDR3 loop: CASSQGNYEQFF. The CDR3 DNA is TGTGCCAGCAGCCAAGGTAACTATGAGCAGTTCTTC.

This clonotype was observed a handful of times. J is TRBJ1-1 and V is TRBV7-9; maybe TRBD1 (5 bases). This CDR3 has 15 residues. Germline V gene sequence: CDR1 SEHNR, CDR2 FQNEAQ (reference sequence). V gave up 4 bases and J gave up 0 bases, with 12 bases separating them. The CDR3 region is CASSSQQALNTEAFF. CDR3 bases: TGTGCCAGCAGCTCTCAACAGGCCCTGAACACTGAAGCTTTCTTT.

This chain uses TRBV5-1 with TRBJ2-5; TRBD2 aligns across 7 bases. CDR3 length equals 17 residues. Per germline, CDR1 SGHRS and CDR2 YFSETQ. The V gene end was trimmed by 2 bases and the J gene end by 0 bases; junction bases not matched to a gene: 10. The CDR3 coding sequence is TGCGCCAGCAGCTTCGCCGGGCTAGCGGTGTACCAAGAGACCCAGTACTTC. Translated: CASSFAGLAVYQETQYF. The full variable domain, with the rest looked up from reference TRBV5-1 and TRBJ2-5, is KAGVTQTPRYLIKTRGQQVTLSCSPISGHRSVSWYQQTPGQGLQFLFEYFSETQRNKGNFPGRFSGRQFSNSRSEMNVSTLELGDSALYLCASSFAGLAVYQETQYFGPGTRLLVL.